These T cell receptor beta chains were read from a single sample in a study of blood T cells in healthy people across ages. A single record per CDR3 protein comes from TCRdb applying MiXCR to the 5' RACE reads. The sample lists about 840,000 distinct CDR3 sequences; approximately 32% were seen once. This same sample was also taken into another study, of T cells of mothers and their children.

The sequenced sample consisted of blood. Receptors originate from a woman between 40 and 50 years old in good health. CDR3s include the opening cysteine and the closing phenylalanine or tryptophan. Size tells how often a clone was seen (once, few, many) or the class of an expanded clone, and some rows leave it out.

clone_size: once
v_call: TRBV10-3
j_call: TRBJ2-5
cdr3_aa: CAIAPGTGKEAQYF

clone_size: few
v_call: TRBV5-1
j_call: TRBJ2-1
cdr3_aa: CASSHRDRANEQFF

clone_size: few
v_call: TRBV20-1
j_call: TRBJ1-5
cdr3_aa: CSAVRTAGRGPQHF

clone_size: many
v_call: TRBV4-3
j_call: TRBJ2-7
cdr3_aa: CASSPETSGGVYEQYF

clone_size: many
v_call: TRBV12-3/TRBV12-4
j_call: TRBJ2-1
cdr3_aa: CASKRASYNEQFF

clone_size: once
v_call: TRBV12-3/TRBV12-4
j_call: TRBJ1-2
cdr3_aa: CASSLIPGQSIGYGHTF

clone_size: once
v_call: TRBV5-1
j_call: TRBJ1-2
cdr3_aa: CASSLAGTGDQGGGYTF

clone_size: few
v_call: TRBV5-1
j_call: TRBJ1-1
cdr3_aa: CASSLEGQVGAEAFF

clone_size: NA
v_call: TRBV20-1
j_call: TRBJ1-2
cdr3_aa: CSARDPGGSGGDYGYTF

clone_size: many
v_call: TRBV7-2
j_call: TRBJ2-3
cdr3_aa: CASSTGTDADTQYF

clone_size: NA
v_call: TRBV20-1
j_call: TRBJ2-5
cdr3_aa: CSARSGVLSQETQYF

clone_size: many
v_call: TRBV4-1
j_call: TRBJ2-4
cdr3_aa: CASSQAGGAQAKNIQYF

clone_size: NA
v_call: TRBV5-1
j_call: TRBJ2-7
cdr3_aa: CAGSLVGGGAAGSYEQYF

clone_size: NA
v_call: TRBV28
j_call: TRBJ2-1
cdr3_aa: CASSPQGGGRAYNEQFF

clone_size: NA
v_call: TRBV6-5
j_call: TRBJ1-2
cdr3_aa: CASTPGTTSYGCTF